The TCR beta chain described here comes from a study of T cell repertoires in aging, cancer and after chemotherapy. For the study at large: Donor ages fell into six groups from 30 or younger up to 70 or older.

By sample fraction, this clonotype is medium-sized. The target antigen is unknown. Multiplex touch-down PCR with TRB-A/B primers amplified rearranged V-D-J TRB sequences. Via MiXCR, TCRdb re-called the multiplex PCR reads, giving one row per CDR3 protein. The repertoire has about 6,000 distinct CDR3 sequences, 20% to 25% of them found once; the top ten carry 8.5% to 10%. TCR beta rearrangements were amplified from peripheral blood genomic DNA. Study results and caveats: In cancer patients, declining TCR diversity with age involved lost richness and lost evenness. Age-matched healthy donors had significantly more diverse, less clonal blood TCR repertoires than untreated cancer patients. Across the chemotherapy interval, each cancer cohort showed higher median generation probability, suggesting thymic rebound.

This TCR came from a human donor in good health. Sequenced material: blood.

The chain's CDR3 is CASSIRPQETQYF. In nucleotides, the CDR3 is TGTGCCAGTAGTATCAGGCCTCAAGAGACCCAGTACTTC. This chain joins TRBV19 and TRBJ2-5; unclear D gene. Trimming took 3 bases from V and 2 from J, leaving 7 bases between them. The CDR3 is 13 amino acids. Germline assignment: CDR1 LNHDA and CDR2 SQIVND (reference sequence).